These 30 T cell receptor beta chains were sequenced from one sample in a study of OX40 agonist ivuxolimab in advanced cancers. The data were produced by immunoSEQ multiplex PCR, yet TCRdb's version contains in-frame clones alone and is incomplete. The profile shows about 48,000 clones, around 89% of them singletons. Source: CD4+ or CD8+ T cells sorted from blood, taken in a trial of the OX40 agonist ivuxolimab. Every receptor here comes from an adult with an advanced solid tumor such as melanoma, head and neck, liver or kidney cancer.

The chain couples TRBV28 to TRBJ1-5, with 11 bases identical to TRBD1. V lost 4 bases to trimming and J lost 6 bases; unmatched junction nucleotides: 8. There are 16 residues in the CDR3. Germline values: CDR1 MDHEN, CDR2 SYDVKM. CDR3 residues: CASSSPSGTGGQPQHF. The CDR3 coding sequence is TGTGCCAGCAGTTCACCATCCGGGACAGGGGGTCAGCCCCAGCATTTT. The full variable domain, in which reference TRBV28 and TRBJ1-5 provide the parts outside the CDR3, is DVKVTQSSRYLVKRTGEKVFLECVQDMDHENMFWYRQDPGLGLRLIYFSYDVKMKEKGDIPEGYSVSREKKERFSLILESASTNQTSMYLCASSSPSGTGGQPQHFGDGTRLSIL.

The CDR3 loop reads CASSQGAGTDTQYF. The CDR3 nucleotides are TGTGCCAGCAGCCAGGGAGCAGGGACAGATACGCAGTATTTT. The V gene is TRBV4-2, the J gene TRBJ2-3; D may match TRBD1 or TRBD2 (5 bases each). V lost 3 bases and J 3 bases, leaving 10 bases between the germline ends. Germline CDR1 is LGHNA and CDR2 is YNFKEQ. CDR3 size: 14 residues.

This chain uses TRBV7-9 with TRBJ1-1; tentative D call: TRBD1 (5 bases). The CDR3 is made up of 14 amino acids. From germline, CDR1 is SEHNR and CDR2 FQNEAQ (reference sequence). V lost 1 base and J 1 base, leaving 7 bases between the germline ends. Written as DNA, the CDR3 is TGTGCCAGCAGCTTAGGACAGACGAACACTGAAGCTTTCTTT. Translated: CASSLGQTNTEAFF.

This rearrangement joins TRBV6-5 to TRBJ2-1; 7 positions agree with TRBD2. The ends lost 5 bases at V and 7 bases at J; junction bases unmatched: 11. The CDR3 consists of 15 residues. Germline CDR1 MNHEY, CDR2 SVGAGI. The CDR3 DNA follows: TGTGCCAGCAGTAAAGGACTAGATTATCAAAATGAGCAGTTCTTC. Translated: CASSKGLDYQNEQFF.

This chain uses TRBV7-9 with TRBJ2-3; TRBD1 aligns across 7 bases. The CDR3 is 17 amino acids. Trimming at V came to 3 bases and at J to 0 bases, leaving 9 bases not matched to a gene. CDR1 is SEHNR, CDR2 FQNEAQ, per germline (reference sequence). CDR3 sequence reads: CASSFGTAYSSTDTQYF. CDR3 in DNA: TGTGCCAGCAGCTTTGGGACAGCCTACTCTAGCACAGATACGCAGTATTTT. Filled out from reference TRBV7-9 and TRBJ2-3, the complete variable domain reads DTGVSQNPRHKITKRGQNVTFRCDPISEHNRLYWYRQTLGQGPEFLTYFQNEAQLEKSRLLSDRFSAERPKGSFSTLEIQRTEQGDSAMYLCASSFGTAYSSTDTQYFGPGTRLTVL.

The rearrangement joins TRBV18 to TRBJ2-1; TRBD2 agrees at 13 bases. This CDR3 comprises 16 residues. V lost 3 bases, J lost 7 bases, and 6 bases stayed unmatched. Germline CDR1 KGHSH, CDR2 LQKENI. CDR3 bases: TGTGCCAGCTCACCTCGGACTAGCGGGAGTGGTAATGAGCAGTTCTTC. Translation gives CASSPRTSGSGNEQFF.

The rearrangement links TRBV19 to TRBJ2-5; D might be TRBD1 (5 bases). The V end lost 3 bases, the J end lost 2 bases, and 13 bases lay between the germline ends. Germline values: CDR1 LNHDA, CDR2 SQIVND (reference sequence). The CDR3 consists of 15 residues. CDR3 nucleotide sequence: TGTGCCAGTAGTATTTCACAGGTCGGTCAAGAGACCCAGTACTTC. Translation gives CASSISQVGQETQYF.

The V call is TRBV6-1, the J call TRBJ1-4, with a tentative D call TRBD1 (6 bases). The CDR3 extends over 14 amino acids. CDR1 is MNHNS and CDR2 is SASEGT in the germline V gene. V was pared by 8 bases and J by 2 bases, with 12 bases between. CDR3 loop: CASGGGATNEKLFF. The DNA for the CDR3 is TGTGCCAGCGGTGGGGGGGCGACTAATGAAAAACTGTTTTTT.

V gene TRBV7-9 combines with J gene TRBJ2-7, with D possibly being TRBD2 (5 bases). V lost 1 base and J lost 7, with 14 bases in between. From germline, CDR1 is SEHNR and CDR2 FQNEAQ (reference sequence). This CDR3 is 14 amino acids long. The CDR3 is CASSLGFRDREQYF. The CDR3 nucleotides are TGTGCCAGCAGCTTAGGGTTCCGGGATCGGGAGCAGTACTTC.

This rearrangement joins TRBV6-1 to TRBJ1-5, with a weak D call TRBD1 (5 bases). Germline CDR1 MNHNS, CDR2 SASEGT. V was pared by 10 bases and J by 2 bases, with 12 bases between. The CDR3 covers 13 residues. The CDR3 DNA sequence: TGTGCCACTGGTACCAGGGGCAATCAGCCCCAGCATTTT. The encoded protein is CATGTRGNQPQHF.

The CDR3 protein is CASMGQGWGYTF. CDR3 coding DNA: TGTGCCAGCATGGGACAGGGGTGGGGCTACACCTTC. J is TRBJ1-2 and V is TRBV28; 10 nucleotides agree with TRBD1. V was clipped by 7 bases and J by 8 bases; unmatched bases: 4. CDR3 size: 12 residues. Germline CDR1 reads MDHEN; CDR2 reads SYDVKM.

The gene calls are TRBV30 and TRBJ2-3, with TRBD2 matching 8 bases. Germline assignment: CDR1 GTSNPN and CDR2 SVGIG (reference sequence). The V segment lost 2 bases and the J segment 2 bases; nucleotides outside the gene matches: 6. This CDR3 is built from 15 residues. In nucleotides, the CDR3 is TGTGCCTGGAGTCGGGGACTAGAATCCACAGATACGCAGTATTTT. Protein: CAWSRGLESTDTQYF.

The chain links TRBV6-1 to TRBJ2-2; 8 nucleotides match TRBD2. Germline V gene sequence: CDR1 MNHNS, CDR2 SASEGT. J lost 4 bases, V lost 3 bases, and 7 bases had no gene match. The CDR3 loop spans 16 amino acids. In nucleotides, the CDR3 is TGTGCCAGCAGTGATCTTGGCGGGAGGCCCACCGGGGAGCTGTTTTTT. This sequence encodes CASSDLGGRPTGELFF.

The chain uses TRBV27 and TRBJ1-1; D remains unclear. V was cut by 8 bases and J by 6 bases, with 10 bases left in between. CDR3 size: 11 residues. CDR1 is MNHEY and CDR2 is SMNVEV in the germline V gene (reference sequence). The CDR3 sequence: CASQADAEAFF. The CDR3 region has the DNA TGTGCCAGCCAGGCAGACGCTGAAGCTTTCTTT.

This clone was seen a few times. As DNA, the CDR3 is TGTGCCAGCACCAAGACAGCGAACACCGGGGAGCTGTTTTTT. Translation gives CASTKTANTGELFF. This chain uses TRBV7-9 with TRBJ2-2; maybe TRBD1 (5 bases). Germline V CDR1 and CDR2: SEHNR, FQNEAQ (reference sequence). This CDR3 is built from 14 residues. V was trimmed by 7 bases and J by 0 bases, leaving 9 bases between them.

V gene TRBV6-5 combines with J gene TRBJ1-2; no clear D gene. The CDR3 totals 15 residues. V lost 5 bases and J lost 2, with 15 bases in between. Looked up from germline, CDR1 is MNHEY and CDR2 is SVGAGI. The CDR3 region has the DNA TGTGCCAGCAGTCCCCGGACTCTGGTAAACTATGGCTACACCTTC. It is translated as CASSPRTLVNYGYTF.

The chain combines TRBV7-9 with TRBJ2-1; D gene uncertain. The CDR3 extends over 13 amino acids. V lost 2 bases, J lost 9 bases, and 11 bases lay in between. CDR1 is SEHNR, CDR2 FQNEAQ, per germline (reference sequence). The CDR3 DNA reads as TGTGCCAGCAGCTTAAGTCAGTTGGGTGAGCAGTTCTTC. The encoded protein is CASSLSQLGEQFF.

The chain's CDR3 is CASSASSGSGTGELFF. CDR3 DNA: TGTGCCAGCAGCGCCTCTAGCGGGAGCGGCACCGGGGAGCTGTTTTTT. V and J are TRBV9 and TRBJ2-2; 10 positions match TRBD2. The ends lost 3 bases at V and 4 bases at J; junction bases unmatched: 6. The germline gives CDR1 SGDLS, CDR2 YYNGEE. The CDR3 is 16 residues long.

J is TRBJ2-1 and V is TRBV19, with 7 bases matching TRBD2. V lost 3 bases, J lost 3 bases, and 5 bases stayed unmatched. In germline, CDR1 is LNHDA, CDR2 SQIVND (reference sequence). The CDR3 is 15 residues long. The CDR3 nucleotides are TGTGCCAGTAGTATTGGGTCGGGGGGCTACAATGAGCAGTTCTTC. It encodes CASSIGSGGYNEQFF.

This sequence joins TRBV7-2 and TRBJ2-3; 10 nucleotides line up with TRBD2. This CDR3 has 16 residues. Per the germline V gene, CDR1 is SGHTA and CDR2 is FQGNSA. V dropped 1 base and J dropped 4; count of bases not matched to a gene: 5. The CDR3 protein is CASSLELSGGADTQYF. The CDR3 region has the DNA TGTGCCAGCAGCTTAGAATTAAGCGGGGGGGCAGATACGCAGTATTTT.

The J gene is TRBJ2-1, the V gene TRBV7-9, with 8 nucleotides matching TRBD2. The V gene's germline CDR1 is SEHNR and CDR2 FQNEAQ (reference sequence). The trim removed 5 bases at V and 1 base at J, leaving 4 bases unmatched. The CDR3 covers 15 residues. The CDR3 spells CASSRAGVSYNEQFF. The CDR3 DNA sequence: TGTGCCAGCAGCCGAGCGGGAGTTTCCTACAATGAGCAGTTCTTC.

The chain joins TRBV27 to TRBJ2-5; 7 bases fit TRBD2. Per germline, CDR1 MNHEY and CDR2 SMNVEV (reference sequence). V gave up 5 bases and J gave up 5 bases; unmatched junction bases: 5. This CDR3 contains 13 residues. CDR3 coding DNA: TGTGCCAGCAGTGGGGGGGGAAGGGAGACCCAGTACTTC. It is translated as CASSGGGRETQYF.

The rearrangement links TRBV10-3 to TRBJ2-1; D gene uncertain. V was clipped by 0 bases and J by 4 bases, with 7 bases between them. This CDR3 spans 14 amino acids. Germline loops: CDR1 ENHRY, CDR2 SYGVKD. The CDR3 sequence is CAISESLPYNEQFF. Written as DNA, the CDR3 is TGTGCCATCAGTGAGTCTCTACCATACAATGAGCAGTTCTTC.

The chain carries TRBV5-1 and TRBJ2-3; D possibly corresponds to TRBD2 (5 bases). This CDR3 region has 16 residues. V lost 0 bases and J lost 0, with 11 bases in between. Germline-derived CDR1 and CDR2 are SGHRS and YFSETQ. CDR3 amino acids: CASSLGGSTSTDTQYF. CDR3 DNA sequence: TGCGCCAGCAGCTTGGGAGGGTCGACTAGCACAGATACGCAGTATTTT.

This chain joins TRBV28 and TRBJ2-1; perhaps TRBD2 as D (6 bases). The CDR3 contains 14 residues. Germline-derived CDR1 and CDR2 are MDHEN and SYDVKM. The V end was cut by 5 bases, the J end by 2 bases, with 10 bases between. The CDR3 loop reads CASSAGITYNEQFF. CDR3 DNA sequence: TGTGCCAGCAGTGCGGGGATCACCTACAATGAGCAGTTCTTC.

This chain links TRBV6-1 with TRBJ1-5, with a possible D match to TRBD1 (5 bases). Germline V gene lookup returns CDR1 MNHNS and CDR2 SASEGT. The V and J ends lost 2 bases and 3 bases respectively, with 11 bases between them. The CDR3 contains 15 residues. The CDR3, as DNA: TGTGCCAGCAGTGAAAATCGGGGCCTCAATCAGCCCCAGCATTTT. This encodes CASSENRGLNQPQHF.

The gene calls are TRBV7-9 and TRBJ1-5; tentatively, D is TRBD1 (6 bases). The CDR3 runs to 14 residues. The V gene's germline CDR1 is SEHNR and CDR2 FQNEAQ (reference sequence). The V and J ends lost 5 bases and 5 bases respectively, with 13 bases between them. The DNA for the CDR3 is TGTGCCAGCAGCAACCCAGGGGAAGATCAGCCCCAGCATTTT. Protein sequence: CASSNPGEDQPQHF.

This chain joins TRBV2 and TRBJ2-6; D may be TRBD2 (5 bases). The CDR3 is 16 residues long. Trimming pared 4 bases from V and 2 bases from J, leaving 12 bases between. CDR1 and CDR2 (germline): SNHLY, FYNNEI. The CDR3 nucleotides are TGTGCCAGCAGTGTCCTCGGAGGTCCTGGGGCCAACGTCCTGACTTTC. This translates into CASSVLGGPGANVLTF.

The rearrangement joins TRBV19 to TRBJ2-1; 9 bases align to TRBD2. Germline V gives CDR1 LNHDA, CDR2 SQIVND (reference sequence). The CDR3 contains 15 residues. Unmatched junction bases numbered 5, after V lost 7 bases and J lost 1 base. CDR3 loop: CASNSGRTSYNEQFF. CDR3 nucleotides: TGTGCCAGTAACAGCGGGAGGACGTCCTACAATGAGCAGTTCTTC.

As for this clone: Relative to the germline gene, one junction end is altered; a read error may explain this. V gene TRBV5-8 combines with J gene TRBJ1-2; D not certain. Germline CDR1 is SGHTS and CDR2 is YDEGEE. The CDR3 spans 8 residues. CDR3 DNA sequence: TGTGCCAGCAGCTTTTCGGGCTTC. This gives the protein CASSFSGF.